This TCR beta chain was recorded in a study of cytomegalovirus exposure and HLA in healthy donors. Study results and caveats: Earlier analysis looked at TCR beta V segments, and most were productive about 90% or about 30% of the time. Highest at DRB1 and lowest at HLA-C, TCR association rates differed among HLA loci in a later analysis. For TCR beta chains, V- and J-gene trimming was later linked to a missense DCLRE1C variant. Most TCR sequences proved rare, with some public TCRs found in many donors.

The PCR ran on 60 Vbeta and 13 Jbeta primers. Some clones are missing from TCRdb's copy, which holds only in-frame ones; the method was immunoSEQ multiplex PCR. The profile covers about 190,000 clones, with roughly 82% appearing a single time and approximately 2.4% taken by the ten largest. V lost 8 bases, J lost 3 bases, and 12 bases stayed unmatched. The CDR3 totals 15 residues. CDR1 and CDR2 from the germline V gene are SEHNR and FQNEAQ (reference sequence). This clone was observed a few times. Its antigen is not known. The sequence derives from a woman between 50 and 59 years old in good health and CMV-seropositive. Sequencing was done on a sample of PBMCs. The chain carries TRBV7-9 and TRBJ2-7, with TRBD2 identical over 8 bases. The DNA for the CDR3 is TGTGCCAGCCAGTCCAGCTTAACTAGCGGCTACGAGCAGTACTTC. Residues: CASQSSLTSGYEQYF.